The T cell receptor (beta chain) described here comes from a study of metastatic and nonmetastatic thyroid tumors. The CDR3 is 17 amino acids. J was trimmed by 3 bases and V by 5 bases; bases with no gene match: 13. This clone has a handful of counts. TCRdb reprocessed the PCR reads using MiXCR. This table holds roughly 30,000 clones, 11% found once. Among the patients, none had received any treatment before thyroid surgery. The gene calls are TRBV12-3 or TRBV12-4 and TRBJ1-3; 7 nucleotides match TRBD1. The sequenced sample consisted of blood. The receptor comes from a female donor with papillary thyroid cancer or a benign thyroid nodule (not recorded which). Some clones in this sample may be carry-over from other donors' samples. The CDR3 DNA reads TGTGCCAGCAGTGCGAGATACGACAGGGATTTTGGAAACACCATATATTTT. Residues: CASSARYDRDFGNTIYF.